The rows below give T cell receptor beta chains drawn from one sample of a study of blood T cells in healthy people across ages. Each CDR3 protein gets one entry after TCRdb re-called the 5' RACE reads with MiXCR. The data hold 500,000 to 600,000 distinct CDR3 sequences, with about 26% observed a single time. The sample was blood. Receptors were obtained from a woman in her seventies in good health. The CDR3 runs from the conserved cysteine through the conserved F or W. D genes are given only for firm matches. Rows give clone size only sometimes, using once, few, many, or a class for an expanded clone.

cdr3_aa | cdr3_nt | d_call | j_call | clone_size | v_call
CASSDGAGTSYEQYF | TGTGCCAGCAGTGATGGAGCGGGGACCTCCTACGAGCAGTACTTC | TRBD2 | TRBJ2-7 | - | TRBV6-1
CASSSSTQGPLHF | TGTGCCAGCAGCTCATCTACGCAGGGGCCCCTCCACTTT | - | TRBJ1-6 | many | TRBV7-2
CASSGGLAGSYNEQFF | TGCGCCAGCAGCGGGGGACTAGCGGGGTCCTACAATGAGCAGTTCTTC | TRBD2 | TRBJ2-1 | - | TRBV5-1
CASSVIHSTGANVLTF | TGTGCCAGCTCAGTTATTCACAGTACGGGGGCCAACGTCCTGACTTTC | - | TRBJ2-6 | - | TRBV18
CASSVNVPGVGELFF | TGTGCCAGCAGCGTAAACGTCCCCGGAGTCGGGGAGCTGTTTTTT | - | TRBJ2-2 | few | TRBV9
CASSDSSSGVGEQFF | TGTGCCAGCAGTGACTCGTCTAGCGGGGTGGGTGAGCAGTTCTTC | TRBD2 | TRBJ2-1 | once | TRBV6-4
CASGLGTPVRGYTF | TGTGCTAGTGGACTCGGGACACCGGTGCGGGGCTACACCTTC | - | TRBJ1-2 | - | TRBV12-5
CAINGKLTDTQYF | TGTGCCATCAATGGGAAGCTCACAGATACGCAGTATTTT | - | TRBJ2-3 | once | TRBV10-3
CASSHTGPETQYF | TGCGCCAGCAGCCATACAGGACCAGAGACCCAGTACTTC | - | TRBJ2-5 | - | TRBV5-1
CSARDRATKNIQYF | TGCAGTGCTAGAGACAGGGCGACCAAAAACATTCAGTACTTC | - | TRBJ2-4 | - | TRBV20-1
CSASIFSGGAAGEQFF | TGCAGTGCTAGTATCTTCAGCGGGGGGGCGGCGGGTGAGCAGTTCTTC | TRBD2 | TRBJ2-1 | many | TRBV20-1
CASSFSPGDSGNTIYF | TGTGCCAGCAGCTTTTCCCCAGGGGACTCTGGAAACACCATATATTTT | - | TRBJ1-3 | - | TRBV7-2
CSARDFRGDTEAFF | TGCAGTGCTAGAGATTTCCGGGGGGACACTGAAGCTTTCTTT | - | TRBJ1-1 | - | TRBV20-1
CASSFGTGGLDTQYF | TGTGCCAGCAGCTTTGGGACAGGGGGCTTAGATACGCAGTATTTT | TRBD1 | TRBJ2-3 | few | TRBV7-2
CAISSQGYEQYF | TGTGCCATCAGTTCCCAGGGGTACGAGCAGTACTTC | - | TRBJ2-7 | - | TRBV10-3
CSAPRSAVGQGYEQYF | TGCAGTGCACCCCGGTCTGCAGTCGGCCAGGGCTACGAGCAGTACTTC | - | TRBJ2-7 | few | TRBV20-1
CASRPQGSSYNEQFF | TGTGCCAGCAGACCACAGGGTAGCTCCTACAATGAGCAGTTCTTC | - | TRBJ2-1 | few | TRBV6-2/TRBV6-3
CASSWVNTEAFF | TGCGCCAGCAGTTGGGTGAACACTGAAGCTTTCTTT | - | TRBJ1-1 | - | TRBV10-1
CSAIPLGGRNSPLHF | TGCAGTGCTATCCCCCTCGGGGGTCGAAATTCACCCCTCCACTTT | - | TRBJ1-6 | - | TRBV20-1
CASSQDQTGISSGYTF | TGTGCCAGCAGCCAAGATCAAACAGGGATTTCTTCCGGCTACACCTTC | - | TRBJ1-2 | - | TRBV4-2
CASSSTRDRGIPEAFF | TGTGCCAGCAGTAGCACCCGGGACAGGGGGATCCCTGAAGCTTTCTTT | TRBD1 | TRBJ1-1 | - | TRBV6-1